These T cell receptor beta chains were read from a single sample in a study of shared clonotypes between healthy human individuals. Only in-frame clones appear in the TCRdb table, and some are missing; sequencing was by immunoSEQ multiplex PCR. Among 2 million to 3 million clones listed, roughly 93% were seen once. Sequencing used naive CD4+ T cells from PBMCs. The origin of the receptors is a man aged 18 to 35 in good health. Some clones in this sample may be carry-over from other donors' samples. Each CDR3 is given with its conserved first and last residue. A D gene is named only where the DNA matches it firmly. Clone sizes are given selectively: once, few, many, or a class where the clone is expanded.

cdr3_length	clone_size	v_call	d_call	j_call	cdr3_aa	cdr3_nt
17	-	TRBV27	TRBD2	TRBJ2-1	CASSPRTSGSPYNEQFF	TGTGCCAGCAGTCCGAGGACTAGCGGGAGTCCCTACAATGAGCAGTTCTTC
14	-	TRBV7-9	-	TRBJ1-1	CASSSLISNTEAFF	TGTGCCAGCAGCTCGCTTATATCGAACACTGAAGCTTTCTTT
14	-	TRBV5-1	TRBD1	TRBJ1-5	CASSSGGGNQPQHF	TGCGCCAGCAGCTCAGGGGGTGGCAATCAGCCCCAGCATTTT
13	once	TRBV7-3	-	TRBJ1-2	CASSLTRGSGYTF	TGTGCCAGCAGCTTAACCAGGGGAAGTGGCTACACCTTC
12	-	TRBV27	-	TRBJ1-2	CASGKRNYGYTF	TGTGCCAGCGGAAAGAGAAACTATGGCTACACCTTC
15	once	TRBV11-2	TRBD2	TRBJ2-2	CASSPGLAGVGELFF	TGTGCCAGCTCCCCGGGACTAGCGGGAGTCGGGGAGCTGTTTTTT
14	-	TRBV6-5	-	TRBJ2-5	CASSYAPQAETQYF	TGTGCCAGCAGTTACGCTCCACAGGCAGAGACCCAGTACTTC
17	-	TRBV10-1	TRBD2	TRBJ2-1	CASTTSSSGLAYNEQFF	TGCGCCAGCACCACTTCCTCTTCGGGACTAGCTTACAATGAGCAGTTCTTC
12	-	TRBV7-3	-	TRBJ1-2	CASSLDGAGYTF	TGTGCCAGCAGCTTAGATGGAGCTGGCTACACCTTC
20	-	TRBV28	TRBD2	TRBJ2-7	CASSLKLGLAGVILSYEQYF	TGTGCCAGCAGTTTGAAATTAGGACTAGCGGGAGTCATTCTATCCTACGAGCAGTACTTC
14	-	TRBV4-1	-	TRBJ1-5	CASSRDNGNQPQHF	TGCGCCAGCAGCCGAGACAACGGCAATCAGCCCCAGCATTTT
15	-	TRBV19	-	TRBJ1-5	CASSVARGSNQPQHF	TGTGCCAGTAGTGTGGCCCGGGGAAGCAATCAGCCCCAGCATTTT
13	-	TRBV25-1	TRBD1	TRBJ1-2	CASSSYRGYGYTF	TGTGCCAGCAGCAGCTACAGGGGCTATGGCTACACCTTC
14	-	TRBV6-6	TRBD1	TRBJ2-4	CASSTGQGGNIQYF	TGTGCCAGCAGTACGGGACAGGGTGGCAACATTCAGTACTTC
14	-	TRBV7-3	-	TRBJ2-3	CASSPQGRTDTQYF	TGTGCCAGCAGCCCCCAGGGGCGCACAGATACGCAGTATTTT
12	-	TRBV28	-	TRBJ2-5	CASSRVEGTQYF	TGTGCCAGCAGTAGAGTCGAGGGGACCCAGTACTTC
14	-	TRBV11-3	-	TRBJ1-1	CASSLSHGNTEAFF	TGTGCCAGCAGCTTGTCACACGGAAACACTGAAGCTTTCTTT
13	-	TRBV19	TRBD1	TRBJ1-2	CASSRDRENGYTF	TGTGCCAGTAGTAGGGACAGGGAAAACGGCTACACCTTC
13	-	TRBV29-1	-	TRBJ2-7	CSVERQGNHEQYF	TGCAGCGTTGAACGGCAGGGAAACCACGAGCAGTACTTC
15	-	TRBV18	-	TRBJ2-1	CASSPYGTGNNEQFF	TGTGCCAGCTCACCCTACGGGACTGGGAACAATGAGCAGTTCTTC
14	-	TRBV2	-	TRBJ2-7	CASFPETGSYEQYF	TGTGCCAGCTTCCCTGAGACAGGCTCCTACGAGCAGTACTTC
15	-	TRBV30	-	TRBJ2-4	CAWNGRSGLKNIQYF	TGTGCCTGGAATGGGAGGTCAGGGCTAAAAAACATTCAGTACTTC
18	once	TRBV6-1	TRBD1	TRBJ2-4	CASSEYRTGPLAKNIQYF	TGTGCCAGCAGTGAATACCGGACAGGACCCCTCGCCAAAAACATTCAGTACTTC
14	-	TRBV5-1	-	TRBJ1-1	CASSSGRGNTEAFF	TGCGCCAGCAGCTCTGGACGGGGGAACACTGAAGCTTTCTTT
15	-	TRBV5-4	TRBD2	TRBJ2-7	CASSLSLAGSYEQYF	TGTGCCAGCAGCTTGAGTCTAGCGGGATCCTACGAGCAGTACTTC